Listed here are 15 T cell receptor beta chains from one sample, sequenced in a study of cytomegalovirus exposure and HLA in healthy donors (dated by TCRdb to between 2016 and 2019). The library was built by means of the immunoSEQ multiplex PCR assay. A mixture of 60 forward primers for TCR Vbeta segments and 13 reverse primers for TCR Jbeta segments was used in the multiplex PCR. TCRdb provides this immuneACCESS table in a form limited to in-frame rearrangements. Some clones are lacking; in checked studies, under half of them reflect an unresolved V gene, and why the rest are absent is not known. For this sample the table gives about 210,000 clones, of which more than 65% were detected only once. The leading ten clones occupy roughly 3.1% of the sample. Sample: PBMCs. These receptor sequences come from a man aged 35 to 55 in good health and CMV-seropositive.

J is TRBJ1-3 and V is TRBV10-3; D gene unclear. This CDR3 contains 14 residues. V lost 8 bases to trimming and J lost 0 bases, with 11 bases between them. Germline assignment: CDR1 ENHRY and CDR2 SYGVKD. CDR3 nucleotides: TGTGCCATCTCCCTAACCAACTCTGGAAACACCATATATTTT. Encoded protein: CAISLTNSGNTIYF.

V is TRBV2 and J is TRBJ2-3, with D hard to call. V was pared by 4 bases and J by 6 bases, with 11 bases between. The CDR3 length is 13 residues. CDR1 SNHLY and CDR2 FYNNEI come from the germline V gene. This CDR3 reads CASSAGPADTQYF. The CDR3 nucleotides read TGTGCCAGCAGTGCAGGTCCCGCGGATACGCAGTATTTT.

This sequence joins TRBV11-1 and TRBJ2-7, with D unresolved. CDR3 length: 12 residues. V was trimmed by 3 bases and J by 4 bases, leaving 7 bases between them. Germline CDR1 reads SGHAT; CDR2 reads FQDESV (reference sequence). CDR3: CASSFLGYEQYF. DNA for the CDR3: TGTGCCAGCAGCTTTCTCGGGTACGAGCAGTACTTC. The whole variable domain, filled in from reference TRBV11-1 and TRBJ2-7, reads EAEVAQSPRYKITEKSQAVAFWCDPISGHATLYWYRQILGQGPELLVQFQDESVVDDSQLPKDRFSAERLKGVDSTLKIQPAELGDSAMYLCASSFLGYEQYFGPGTRLTVT.

The chain links TRBV6-5 to TRBJ2-5; TRBD2 is a possible D gene (6 bases). CDR1 MNHEY and CDR2 SVGAGI come from the germline V gene. V lost 4 bases and J lost 7, with 19 bases in between. This CDR3 is built from 15 residues. The CDR3 reads CASSWGTGGDATQYF. In DNA, the CDR3 is TGTGCCAGCAGTTGGGGAACGGGCGGGGACGCGACCCAGTACTTC.

This rearrangement joins TRBV5-4 to TRBJ2-3, with 8 bases identical to TRBD2. Germline trimming cut 0 bases from V and 1 base from J; bases unmatched to any gene: 7. CDR1 and CDR2 (germline): SGHNT, YYREEE (reference sequence). The CDR3 is 17 amino acids. The CDR3 DNA follows: TGTGCCAGCAGCTTGGCCTCTGGGCGGGGGGGCACAGATACGCAGTATTTT. Protein sequence: CASSLASGRGGTDTQYF.

V is TRBV13 and J is TRBJ1-2, with 8 positions matching TRBD1. This CDR3 region has 13 residues. CDR1 is PRHDT and CDR2 is FYEKMQ in the germline V gene (reference sequence). V lost 5 bases and J lost 9; bases outside the gene matches: 8. The DNA of the CDR3 is TGTGCCAGCAGCCAGGGGACAGGCGGGCGCTACACCTTC. Translation: CASSQGTGGRYTF.

As concerns this clone: A junction boundary mismatches the germline segment, possibly from a read error. The J gene is TRBJ2-7, the V gene TRBV5-8, with TRBD2 as a possible D gene (5 bases). This CDR3 has 14 amino acids. The germline V gene encodes CDR1 SGHTS and CDR2 YDEGEE. The CDR3 sequence: CASRLVPGVYEQYF. CDR3 DNA: TGTGCCAGCAGGTTGGTTCCCGGGGTCTACGAGCAGTACTTC.

V usage is TRBV5-6 and J usage is TRBJ2-2; no firm D call. The length of the CDR3 is 11 residues. Germline V lookup: CDR1 SGHDT, CDR2 YYEEEE. The ends were cut back, 4 bases at V and 5 bases at J, with 3 bases in the middle. Here the CDR3 DNA reads TGTGCCAGCAGCCGGACCGGGGAGCTGTTTTTT. Translation: CASSRTGELFF.

This clone has only one observation. The V and J genes are TRBV7-8 and TRBJ2-5, with 13 bases lining up with TRBD2. CDR1 SGHVS and CDR2 FQNEAQ come from the germline V gene. This CDR3 contains 16 residues. After removal of 2 bases from V and 7 bases from J, the junction contained 7 bases not matched to a gene. CDR3 sequence reads: CASSLTSGRGTGTQYF. Written as DNA, the CDR3 is TGTGCCAGCAGCTTAACTAGCGGGAGGGGAACGGGGACCCAGTACTTC.

The chain combines TRBV7-9 with TRBJ1-2, with D maybe TRBD1 (5 bases). Between the trimmed V and J ends, which lost 0 bases and 7 bases, there was a span of 12 bases. Germline-derived CDR1 and CDR2 are SEHNR and FQNEAQ (reference sequence). The CDR3 has 14 amino acids. The CDR3 sequence is CASSLAGGDLGYTF. As DNA, the CDR3 is TGTGCCAGCAGCTTAGCGGGAGGGGACCTTGGCTACACCTTC.

This clone was seen only a few times. The V call is TRBV7-9, the J call TRBJ2-2; 10 bases are a match to TRBD2. There are 19 residues in the CDR3. V lost 5 bases and J lost 7; bases outside the gene matches: 19. Germline loops: CDR1 SEHNR, CDR2 FQNEAQ (reference sequence). The CDR3 is CASSTHRASGSLGGGELFF. Written as DNA, the CDR3 is TGTGCCAGCAGCACCCATCGGGCTAGCGGGAGTCTCGGTGGCGGGGAGCTGTTTTTT.

The chain joins TRBV6-5 to TRBJ2-7, with D possibly TRBD1 on 5 matching bases. The germline V gene encodes CDR1 MNHEY and CDR2 SVGAGI. V lost 2 bases, J lost 2 bases, and 13 bases lay in between. The CDR3 covers 15 residues. In DNA form, the CDR3 reads TGTGCCAGCAGTTACGGGGCAGATTTGACCTACGAGCAGTACTTC. Residues: CASSYGADLTYEQYF.

V is TRBV7-3 and J is TRBJ2-3; TRBD2 matches at 11 bases. J gave up 5 bases and V 2 bases, and 3 bases lay outside the gene matches. Germline V gene sequence: CDR1 SGHTA, CDR2 FQGTGA. CDR3 size: 15 residues. The CDR3 sequence is CASSLGSGGGDTQYF. The CDR3, as DNA: TGTGCCAGCAGCTTAGGTAGCGGGGGGGGAGATACGCAGTATTTT.

The chain couples TRBV5-8 to TRBJ2-6; TRBD1 might be the D (5 bases). V lost 4 bases, J lost 0 bases, and 11 bases lay in between. CDR1 and CDR2 from the germline V gene are SGHTS and YDEGEE. The CDR3 loop spans 16 amino acids. CDR3 bases: TGTGCCAGCAGCCGGATTAGGGGCTCTGGGGCCAACGTCCTGACTTTC. It translates to CASSRIRGSGANVLTF. Looking up the rest from reference TRBV5-8 and TRBJ2-6 gives the full variable domain: EAGVTQSPTHLIKTRGQQATLRCSPISGHTSVYWYQQALGLGLQFLLWYDEGEERNRGNFPPRFSGRQFPNYSSELNVNALELEDSALYLCASSRIRGSGANVLTFGAGSRLTVL.

The chain is built from TRBV4-2 and TRBJ2-3, with D perhaps matching TRBD2 (5 bases). Germline-derived CDR1 and CDR2 are LGHNA and YNFKEQ. Trimming cost V 0 bases and J 4 bases, with 17 bases left between them. The CDR3 consists of 17 residues. The CDR3, as DNA: TGTGCCAGCAGCCAAGATTATAACCTAGCCTCTCCAGATACGCAGTATTTT. Translating gives CASSQDYNLASPDTQYF.